The TCR beta chain under discussion was sequenced for a study of blood T cell repertoires in COVID-19. Study context: The analysed material was cDNA or gDNA that came from T cells, B-cell-depleted T cells, or PBMCs.

Adults between roughly 18 and 95 years of age took part from under 30 US areas. Shortly before study entry, within 2 weeks, exposed participants had met a COVID-19 case. The CDR3 loop spans 15 amino acids. V gave up 4 bases and J gave up 5 bases; unmatched junction bases: 10. Germline CDR1 reads GTSNPN; CDR2 reads SVGIG (reference sequence). Here immunoSEQ multiplex PCR was the method, and the copy in TCRdb shows in-frame clones only, minus some. The sample lists roughly 140,000 clones, about 84% occurring once. The gene calls are TRBV30 and TRBJ2-3, with 9 bases that match TRBD2. The material sequenced was PBMCs or T cells enriched from blood (not recorded which). This clonotype was sampled from a woman aged 18-30 years who had been exposed to COVID-19. CDR3 residues: CAWTAGGGMVDTQYF. The DNA of the CDR3 is TGTGCCTGGACAGCGGGAGGAGGTATGGTAGATACGCAGTATTTT. Looking up the rest from reference TRBV30 and TRBJ2-3 gives the full variable domain: SQTIHQWPATLVQPVGSPLSLECTVEGTSNPNLYWYRQAAGRGLQLLFYSVGIGQISSEVPQNLSASRPQDRQFILSSKKLLLSDSGFYLCAWTAGGGMVDTQYFGPGTRLTVL.